This T cell receptor beta chain was identified in a study of shared clonotypes between healthy human individuals (dated by TCRdb to 2020 to 2021). Background for the entire study: Three men and two women, aged 18 to 49 years, made up the cohort. For each donor, CD4 naive and CD4 memory were each run on three plates, CD8 naive on two plates, and CD8 memory on one plate. Per donor, leukapheresis produced somewhere between about 0.8 and 9.5 billion PBMCs. To increase sequencing depth and limit assay-specific biases, TCR repertoire library preparation and sequencing were carried out by different laboratories using diverse techniques. The study deeply sequenced blood TCR repertoires of about five healthy adults to estimate repertoire size and the extent of clonotype sharing between individuals.

What the work shows at the level of the full study, not this receptor alone: Because the study included a small number of donors, the genetic and exposure-history diversity represented was limited. Rarefaction of sorted-subset datasets indicated incomplete sequencing despite the large sequencing depth. Naive subsets generally had larger estimated clonotype richness than memory subsets. Sharing across a handful of donors was observed for approximately 5% of naive CD4, about 3.2% of naive CD8, 2% to 2.5% of memory CD4, and roughly 0.4% of memory CD8 clonotypes. Pairwise subsampling indicated that sequencing depth was expected to affect the degree of clonotype sharing among donors. Only blood was sampled, and tissue TCR repertoires likely differ from those in blood. Compared with non-shared clonotypes, the clonotypes found in all four sorted-subset donors had higher generation probabilities.

CDR1 and CDR2 (LNHDA, SQIVND) derive from the germline V gene (reference sequence). CDR3 length: 19 amino acids, cysteine to phenylalanine. Here the CDR3 DNA is all that survives: 57 bases in frame from base 1. V is pared back by 6 bases and J by 3 bases, with 26 bases lying between the germline termini. TCR CDR3 regions were amplified from genomic DNA by multiplex PCR using the deep immunoSEQ assay. Extracted genomic DNA from each cell subset was spread evenly across all wells of several immunoSEQ 96-well plates, with each plate serving as a replicate. Each replicate PCR for sorted subsets received approximately 220 ng genomic DNA, equal to around 32,000 T cell genomes. The purified libraries were quantified using a Qubit 3.0 fluorometer, sized with a Bioanalyzer 2100, and then quantified again using the KAPA Library Quantification kit. Every immunoSEQ 96-well plate was sequenced on a separate single-read 150-cycle Illumina NextSeq 550 flow cell. On the study's bioinformatics: The immunoSEQ output contained only junctional sequences without quality scores, so filtering could not match that applied to full-length reads. Sequences were annotated with PyIR, a Python wrapper for IgBLAST v1.9, and V/J genes and CDR3 were assigned using IMGT germline references. Reads with weak V/J assignments (E-value above 1e-6), missing CDR3, stop codons, out-of-frame junctions, or ambiguous translated residues were removed. V3J clonotypes were defined as sequences sharing the same inferred V gene, J gene, and CDR3 amino acid sequence. To compute the percentage overlap between repertoires, the number of shared unique clonotypes was divided by the size of the smaller repertoire. Richness of each repertoire was evaluated using RTK rarefaction, the Chao1 estimator, and Recon v2.1 estimates of unobserved clonotypes. Generation probabilities for all TCRbeta clonotypes obtained by the gDNA method from four donors were computed using OLGA. Imported from immuneACCESS, the table was reduced by TCRdb to in-frame sequences with V and J called. These copies leave out some clones; in studies compared against another copy, an unresolved V gene accounts for under half, and the cause of the remainder is not known. V and J calls and clone size follow that table, whereas D and trimming were derived from the DNA. This sample is represented by fewer than 1.6 million clones; approximately 98.5% of them were singletons. Of the sample, around 0.33% is held by the ten largest clones.

Points on this clone: The antigen it recognizes is unknown. The record has no base qualities; no much larger clone is one base away.

The donors were healthy, HIV-negative adults who had no recently reported acute infections or vaccinations. All donors were Caucasian adults living in Nashville, Tennessee, USA. CD4+ T cells were enriched by magnetic negative selection, after which naive cells were positively selected on CD45RA and the negative fraction was taken as the memory subset. Blood was obtained by leukapheresis, after which PBMCs were separated by Ficoll-Histopaque density gradient centrifugation and cryopreserved in liquid nitrogen vapor phase. Analytical flow cytometry was used to check the purity and quantity of every magnetically sorted T cell population. Each sorted fraction had its genomic DNA isolated and then quantified by UV absorbance on a Nanodrop 2000c.

Recombination joined TRBV19 with TRBJ2-2; the D segment could be TRBD2, given 6 matching bases. The TCR was taken from a man younger than 45 in good health. The sequenced sample was naive CD4+ T cells sorted from blood. Taken with the paper, the label for cell subset or site translates to: CD45RA+ positively selected. The CDR3 is CASSILVGLLAEHTGELFF. The DNA is as follows: TGTGCCAGTAGCATTTTGGTAGGGTTACTAGCCGAACACACCGGGGAGCTGTTTTTT.